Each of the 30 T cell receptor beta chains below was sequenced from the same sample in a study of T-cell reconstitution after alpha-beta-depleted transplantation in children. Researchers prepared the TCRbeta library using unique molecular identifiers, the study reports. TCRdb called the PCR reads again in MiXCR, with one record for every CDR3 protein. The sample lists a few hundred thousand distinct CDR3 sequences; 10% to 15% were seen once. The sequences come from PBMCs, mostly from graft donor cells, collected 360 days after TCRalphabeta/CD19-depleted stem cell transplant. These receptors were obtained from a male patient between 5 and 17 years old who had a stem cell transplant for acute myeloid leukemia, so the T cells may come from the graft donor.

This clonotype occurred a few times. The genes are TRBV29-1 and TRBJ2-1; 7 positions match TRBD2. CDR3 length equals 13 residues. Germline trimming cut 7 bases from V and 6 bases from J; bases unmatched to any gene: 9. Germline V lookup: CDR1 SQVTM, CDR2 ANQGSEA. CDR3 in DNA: TGCAGCGCCTACCCTGGGGGGGTCAATGAGCAGTTCTTC. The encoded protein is CSAYPGGVNEQFF.

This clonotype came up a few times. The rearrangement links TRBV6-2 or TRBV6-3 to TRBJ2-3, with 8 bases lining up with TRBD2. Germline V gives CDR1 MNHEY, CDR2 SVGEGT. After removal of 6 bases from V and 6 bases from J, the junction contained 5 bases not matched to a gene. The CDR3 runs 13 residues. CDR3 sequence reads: CASSRGGSDTQYF. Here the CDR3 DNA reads TGTGCCAGCAGCCGGGGGGGTTCGGATACGCAGTATTTT.

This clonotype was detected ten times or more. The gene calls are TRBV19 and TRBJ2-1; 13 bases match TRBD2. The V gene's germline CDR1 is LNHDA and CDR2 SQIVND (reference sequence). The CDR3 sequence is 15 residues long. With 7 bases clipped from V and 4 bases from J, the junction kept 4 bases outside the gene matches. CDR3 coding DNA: TGTGCCAGTAACCAGGGACTAGCGGGGTACAATGAGCAGTTCTTC. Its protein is CASNQGLAGYNEQFF.

The CDR3 nucleotides read TGTGCCAGCATCCTGGGACTAGCGTACTACAATGAGCAGTTCTTC. It translates to CASILGLAYYNEQFF. The V and J genes are TRBV5-5 and TRBJ2-1, with TRBD2 matching 10 bases. The CDR3 totals 15 residues. Unmatched junction bases numbered 6, after V lost 6 bases and J lost 3 bases. CDR1 SGHKS and CDR2 YYEKEE come from the germline V gene (reference sequence).

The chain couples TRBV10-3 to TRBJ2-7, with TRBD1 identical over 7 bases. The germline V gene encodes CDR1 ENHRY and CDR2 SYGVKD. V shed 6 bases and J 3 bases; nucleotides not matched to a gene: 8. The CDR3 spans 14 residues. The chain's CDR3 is CAIRTDRSRYEQYF. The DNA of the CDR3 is TGTGCCATCAGGACGGACAGGAGTCGCTACGAGCAGTACTTC.

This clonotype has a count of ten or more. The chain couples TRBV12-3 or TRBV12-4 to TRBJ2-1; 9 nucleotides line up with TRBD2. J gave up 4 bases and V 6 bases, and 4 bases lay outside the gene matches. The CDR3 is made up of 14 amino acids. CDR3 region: CASRGLAGYNEQFF. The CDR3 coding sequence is TGTGCCAGCAGGGGGCTAGCGGGGTACAATGAGCAGTTCTTC.

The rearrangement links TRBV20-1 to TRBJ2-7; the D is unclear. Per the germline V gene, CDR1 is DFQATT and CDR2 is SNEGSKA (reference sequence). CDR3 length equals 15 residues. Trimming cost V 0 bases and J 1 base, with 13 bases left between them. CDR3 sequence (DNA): TGCAGTGCTAGAGAGGAACGACCAGGATCCTACGAGCAGTACTTC. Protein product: CSAREERPGSYEQYF.

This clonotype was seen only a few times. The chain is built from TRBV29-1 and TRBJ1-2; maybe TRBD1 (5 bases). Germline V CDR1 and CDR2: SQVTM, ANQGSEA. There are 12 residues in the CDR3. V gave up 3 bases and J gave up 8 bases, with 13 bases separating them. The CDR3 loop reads CSVEIGGVGYTF. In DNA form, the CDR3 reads TGCAGCGTTGAGATCGGGGGAGTCGGCTACACCTTC.

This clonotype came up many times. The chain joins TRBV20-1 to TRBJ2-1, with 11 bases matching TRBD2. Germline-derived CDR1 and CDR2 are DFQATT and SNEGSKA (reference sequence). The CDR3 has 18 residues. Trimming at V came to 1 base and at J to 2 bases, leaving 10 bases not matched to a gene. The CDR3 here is CSARGHSLAGGPYNEQFF. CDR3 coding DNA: TGCAGTGCTAGAGGGCATAGCTTAGCGGGAGGGCCCTACAATGAGCAGTTCTTC.

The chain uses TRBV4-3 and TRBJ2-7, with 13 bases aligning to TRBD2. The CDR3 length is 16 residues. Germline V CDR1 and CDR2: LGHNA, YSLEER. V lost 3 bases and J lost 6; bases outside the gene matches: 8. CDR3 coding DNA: TGCGCCAGCAGCCAGTTACTAGCGGGAGGGCCGGGCGAGCAGTACTTC. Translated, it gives CASSQLLAGGPGEQYF.

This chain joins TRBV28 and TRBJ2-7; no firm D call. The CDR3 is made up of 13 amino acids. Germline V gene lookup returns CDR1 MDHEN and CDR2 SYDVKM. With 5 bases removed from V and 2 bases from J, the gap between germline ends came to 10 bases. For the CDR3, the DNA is TGTGCCAGCAGTCATGCGGCAACCTACGAGCAGTACTTC. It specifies CASSHAATYEQYF.

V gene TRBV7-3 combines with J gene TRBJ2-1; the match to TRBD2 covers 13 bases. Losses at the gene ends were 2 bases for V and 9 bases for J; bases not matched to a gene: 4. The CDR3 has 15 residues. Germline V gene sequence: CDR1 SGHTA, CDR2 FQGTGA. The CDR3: CASSLGLAGELEQFF. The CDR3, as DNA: TGTGCCAGCAGCTTAGGACTAGCGGGAGAGCTTGAGCAGTTCTTC.

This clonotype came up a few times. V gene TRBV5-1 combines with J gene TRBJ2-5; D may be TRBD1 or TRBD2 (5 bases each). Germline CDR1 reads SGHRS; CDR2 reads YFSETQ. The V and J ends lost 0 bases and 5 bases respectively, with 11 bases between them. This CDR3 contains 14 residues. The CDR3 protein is CASSLGPGTETQYF. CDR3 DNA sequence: TGCGCCAGCAGCTTGGGGCCGGGGACGGAGACCCAGTACTTC.

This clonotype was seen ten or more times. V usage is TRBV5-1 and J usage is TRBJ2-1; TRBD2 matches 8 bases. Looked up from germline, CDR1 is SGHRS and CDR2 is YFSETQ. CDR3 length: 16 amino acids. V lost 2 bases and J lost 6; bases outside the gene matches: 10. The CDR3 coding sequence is TGCGCCAGCAGCTTCGCCCTAAGCGGGAGCCCCAATGAGCAGTTCTTC. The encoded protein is CASSFALSGSPNEQFF.

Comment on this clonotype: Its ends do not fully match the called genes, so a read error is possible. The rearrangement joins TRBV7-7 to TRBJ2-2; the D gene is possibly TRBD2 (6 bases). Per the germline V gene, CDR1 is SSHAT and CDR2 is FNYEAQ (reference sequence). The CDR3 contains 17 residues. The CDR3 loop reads CASSLSVIAADTGELFF. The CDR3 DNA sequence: TGTGCTAGCAGCTTAAGCGTGATAGCGGCAGACACCGGGGAGCTGTTTTTT.

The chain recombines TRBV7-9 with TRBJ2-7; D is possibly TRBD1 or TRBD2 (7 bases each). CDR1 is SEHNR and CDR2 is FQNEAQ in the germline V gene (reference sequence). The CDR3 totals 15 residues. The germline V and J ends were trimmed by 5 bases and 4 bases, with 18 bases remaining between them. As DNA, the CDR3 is TGTGCCAGCAGCCCACTGTCAGGGGGGGCTTACGAGCAGTACTTC. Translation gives CASSPLSGGAYEQYF.

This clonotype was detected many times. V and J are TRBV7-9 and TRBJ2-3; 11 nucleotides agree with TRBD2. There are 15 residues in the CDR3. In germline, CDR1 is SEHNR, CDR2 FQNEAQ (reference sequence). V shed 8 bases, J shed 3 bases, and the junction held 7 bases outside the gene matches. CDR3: CASGPLAGVTDTQYF. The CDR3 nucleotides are TGTGCCAGCGGACCACTAGCGGGAGTGACAGATACGCAGTATTTT. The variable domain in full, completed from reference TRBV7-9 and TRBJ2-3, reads DTGVSQNPRHKITKRGQNVTFRCDPISEHNRLYWYRQTLGQGPEFLTYFQNEAQLEKSRLLSDRFSAERPKGSFSTLEIQRTEQGDSAMYLCASGPLAGVTDTQYFGPGTRLTVL.

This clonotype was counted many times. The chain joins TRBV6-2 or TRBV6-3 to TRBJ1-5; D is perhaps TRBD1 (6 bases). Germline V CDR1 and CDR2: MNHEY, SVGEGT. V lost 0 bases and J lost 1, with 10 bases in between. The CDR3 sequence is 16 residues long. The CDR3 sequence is CASSYSAGVSNQPQHF. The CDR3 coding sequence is TGTGCCAGCAGTTACTCGGCAGGGGTGAGCAATCAGCCCCAGCATTTT.

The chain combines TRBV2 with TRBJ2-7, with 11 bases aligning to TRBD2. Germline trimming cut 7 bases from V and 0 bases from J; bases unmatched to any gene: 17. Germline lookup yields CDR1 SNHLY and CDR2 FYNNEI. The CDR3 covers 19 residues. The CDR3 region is CASTAVGTSGNRGSYEQYF. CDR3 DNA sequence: TGTGCCAGCACGGCCGTCGGGACTAGCGGCAATCGGGGCTCCTACGAGCAGTACTTC.

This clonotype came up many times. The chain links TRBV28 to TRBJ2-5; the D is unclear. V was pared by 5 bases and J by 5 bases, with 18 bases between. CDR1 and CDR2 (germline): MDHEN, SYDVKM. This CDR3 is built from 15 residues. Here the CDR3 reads CASSNQANMLETQYF. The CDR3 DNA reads TGTGCCAGCAGTAACCAGGCCAACATGCTGGAGACCCAGTACTTC.

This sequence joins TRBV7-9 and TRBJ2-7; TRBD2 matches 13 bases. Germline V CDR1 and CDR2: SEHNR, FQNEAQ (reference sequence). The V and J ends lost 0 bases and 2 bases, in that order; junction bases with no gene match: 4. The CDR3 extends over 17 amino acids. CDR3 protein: CASSLALAGGLAYEQYF. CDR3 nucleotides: TGTGCCAGCAGCTTAGCACTAGCGGGAGGGTTGGCCTACGAGCAGTACTTC.

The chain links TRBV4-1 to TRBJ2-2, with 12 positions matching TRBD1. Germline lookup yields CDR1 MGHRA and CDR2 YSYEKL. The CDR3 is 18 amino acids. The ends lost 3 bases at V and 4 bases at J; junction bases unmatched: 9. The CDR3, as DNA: TGCGCCAGCAGCCACGGGACAGGGGGCGCTTGGAGCACCGGGGAGCTGTTTTTT. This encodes CASSHGTGGAWSTGELFF.

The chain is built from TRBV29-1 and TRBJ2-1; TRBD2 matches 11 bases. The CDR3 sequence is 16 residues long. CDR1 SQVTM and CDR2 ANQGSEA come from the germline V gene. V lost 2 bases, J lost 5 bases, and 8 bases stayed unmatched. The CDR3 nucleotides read TGCAGCGTTGAAAGTACGACTAGCGGGATCAACAATGAGCAGTTCTTC. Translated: CSVESTTSGINNEQFF.

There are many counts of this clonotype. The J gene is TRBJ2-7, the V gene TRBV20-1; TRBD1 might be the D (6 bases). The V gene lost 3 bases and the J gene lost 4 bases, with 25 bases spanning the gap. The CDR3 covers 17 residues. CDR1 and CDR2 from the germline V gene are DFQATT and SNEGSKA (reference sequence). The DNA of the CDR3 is TGCAGTGCTAGCCTCGCTAAGGGGACACTGCAGGATTACGAGCAGTACTTC. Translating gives CSASLAKGTLQDYEQYF.

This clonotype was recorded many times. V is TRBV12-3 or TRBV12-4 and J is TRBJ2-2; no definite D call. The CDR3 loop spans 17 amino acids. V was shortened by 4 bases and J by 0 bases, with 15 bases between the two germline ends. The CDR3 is CASSSPRQTPNTGELFF. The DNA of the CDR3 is TGTGCCAGCAGTTCCCCTCGACAAACTCCGAACACCGGGGAGCTGTTTTTT.

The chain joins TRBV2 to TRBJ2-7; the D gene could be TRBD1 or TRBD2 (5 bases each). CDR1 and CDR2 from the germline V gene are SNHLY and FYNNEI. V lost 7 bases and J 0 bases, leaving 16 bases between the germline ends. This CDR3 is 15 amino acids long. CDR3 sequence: CASTWTGASSYEQYF. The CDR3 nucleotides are TGTGCCAGCACCTGGACCGGGGCCAGCTCCTACGAGCAGTACTTC.

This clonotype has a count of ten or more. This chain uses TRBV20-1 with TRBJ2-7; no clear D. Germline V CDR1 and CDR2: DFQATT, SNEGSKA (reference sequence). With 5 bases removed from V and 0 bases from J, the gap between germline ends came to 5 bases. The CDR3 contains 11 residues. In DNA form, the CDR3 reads TGCAGTGCTCGGTCCTCCTACGAGCAGTACTTC. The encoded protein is CSARSSYEQYF.

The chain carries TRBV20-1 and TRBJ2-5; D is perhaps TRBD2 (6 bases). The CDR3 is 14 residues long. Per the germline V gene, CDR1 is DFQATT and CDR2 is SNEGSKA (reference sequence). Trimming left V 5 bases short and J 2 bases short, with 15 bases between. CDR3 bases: TGCAGTGCTCCCCGAGAGGCGGGACAAGAGACCCAGTACTTC. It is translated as CSAPREAGQETQYF.

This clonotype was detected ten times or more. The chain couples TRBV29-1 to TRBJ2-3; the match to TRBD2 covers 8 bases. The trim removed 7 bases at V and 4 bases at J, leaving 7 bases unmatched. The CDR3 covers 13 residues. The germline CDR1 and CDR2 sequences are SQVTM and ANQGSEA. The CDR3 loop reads CSAGRGEADTQYF. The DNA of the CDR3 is TGCAGCGCCGGGAGGGGGGAAGCAGATACGCAGTATTTT.

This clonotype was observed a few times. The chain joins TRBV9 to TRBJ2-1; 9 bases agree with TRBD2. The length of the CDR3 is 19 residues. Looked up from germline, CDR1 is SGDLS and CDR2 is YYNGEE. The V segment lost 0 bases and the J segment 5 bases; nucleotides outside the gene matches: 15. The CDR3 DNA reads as TGTGCCAGCAGCGTAGAGCCCTGGGGGGCGGGAGGGCCGAACAATGAGCAGTTCTTC. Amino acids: CASSVEPWGAGGPNNEQFF.